This TCR beta chain comes out of a study of T cells in Graves' hyperthyroidism and ophthalmopathy. The overall study: Staff took peripheral blood when the initial diagnosis was made, before any treatment began. Study results and limitations: Ophthalmopathy and stable hyperthyroidism were told apart by a 13 V-J model. Most thyroid clonotypes with frequency above 0.001 were detected in blood.

Trimming pared 3 bases from V and 5 bases from J, leaving 16 bases between. Germline V gives CDR1 DFQATT, CDR2 SNEGSKA (reference sequence). CDR3 size: 14 residues. This clonotype was seen repeatedly, ten times or more. Its cognate antigen is unknown. Diagnoses were established using clinical symptoms, serum thyroxine and TRAb, thyroid ultrasound and orbital computed tomography. Researchers amplified the TCR beta CDR3 regions from RNA transcripts. The HTBI primer set was used in a first-round RT-PCR of the TCR CDR3. TCRdb reprocessed the multiplex PCR reads via MiXCR and lists one record per CDR3 protein. The data hold 400,000 to 450,000 distinct CDR3 sequences, with about 15% observed a single time.

The specimen was blood. V is TRBV20-1 and J is TRBJ2-5, with D possibly being TRBD1 (5 bases). This TCR was sampled from a man in his late teens or twenties with Graves' ophthalmopathy. CDR3 loop: CSARAGSVTETQYF. For the CDR3, the DNA is TGCAGTGCTAGGGCAGGGTCGGTTACGGAGACCCAGTACTTC.